Listed below are T cell receptor beta chains from one sample, sequenced in a study of CD8 T cells in Susac syndrome. MiXCR, run by TCRdb on the immunoSEQ multiplex PCR reads, gives a single entry per CDR3 protein. The repertoire holds about 90,000 distinct CDR3 sequences, with 90% to 97% as singletons. Sequenced: CD8+ T cells from PBMCs. Receptor source: a human donor with Susac syndrome. Both conserved end residues are part of each CDR3. The D gene is left open where the match is weak. Size values are once, few and many counts, or a class for expanded clones, and some rows have none.

d_gene | j_gene | v_gene | abundance | CDR3nt | CDR3aa
. | TRBJ2-1 | TRBV5-4 | . | TGTGCCAGCAGCTTGGCCCAGCGCAACTACAATGAGCAGTTCTTC | CASSLAQRNYNEQFF
TRBD1 | TRBJ2-1 | TRBV5-1 | . | TGCGCCAGCAGCCCGGACAGGGTCGGCTACAATGAGCAGTTCTTC | CASSPDRVGYNEQFF
. | TRBJ1-6 | TRBV7-9 | . | TGTGCCAGCAGCACTGGGAGTTCCTATAATTCACCCCTCCACTTT | CASSTGSSYNSPLHF
. | TRBJ2-7 | TRBV30 | . | TGTGCCTGGAGTGTCCGGTCCTACGAGCAGTACTTC | CAWSVRSYEQYF
. | TRBJ1-1 | TRBV14 | . | TGTGCCAGCAGCCAAGGAGCAGGGAAGAACACTGAAGCTTTCTTT | CASSQGAGKNTEAFF
. | TRBJ2-7 | TRBV9 | . | TGTGCCAGCAGCACCAGGGCCGGATCCTACGAGCAGTACTTC | CASSTRAGSYEQYF
. | TRBJ2-7 | TRBV9 | . | TGTGCCAGCAGCGTTGGCAGTCAAGTTAGAACCTACGAGCAGTACTTC | CASSVGSQVRTYEQYF
. | TRBJ2-7 | TRBV19 | . | TGTGCCAGTAGTATTCTAGGGGGAAACTCCTACGAGCAGTACTTC | CASSILGGNSYEQYF
. | TRBJ1-2 | TRBV4-3 | . | TGCGCCAGCAGCCAAGATCGGTCGGAATCCTATGGCTACACCTTC | CASSQDRSESYGYTF
. | TRBJ1-2 | TRBV20-1 | . | TGCAGTGCTGACAGTGTCTATGGCTACACCTTC | CSADSVYGYTF
TRBD1 | TRBJ2-7 | TRBV15 | medium-sized | TGTGCCACCAGCAAAGGGACAGGGATCTACGAGCAGTACTTC | CATSKGTGIYEQYF
. | TRBJ1-5 | TRBV20-1 | . | TGCAGTGCTAGAGATCGAAAGGAGGTTCAGCCCCAGCATTTT | CSARDRKEVQPQHF
. | TRBJ1-6 | TRBV6-4 | . | TGTGCCAGCAGTGACTCGGCGAGTTCACCCCTCCACTTT | CASSDSASSPLHF
. | TRBJ1-1 | TRBV5-1 | once | TGCGCCAGCAGCTTGGTACAGGACGGGACTGAAGCTTTCTTT | CASSLVQDGTEAFF
TRBD1 | TRBJ2-7 | TRBV7-9 | once | TGTGCCAGCAGCTTATCGGGACAGGAGTACGAGCAGTACTTC | CASSLSGQEYEQYF
TRBD1 | TRBJ2-3 | TRBV7-2 | . | TGTGCCAGCAGCTTAGTAGGACAGGGCGATACGCAGTATTTT | CASSLVGQGDTQYF
TRBD1 | TRBJ1-1 | TRBV20-1 | . | TGCAGTGCTACAATCCCTAACAGGGGACCGAACACTGAAGCTTTCTTT | CSATIPNRGPNTEAFF
. | TRBJ1-6 | TRBV27 | . | TGTGCCAGCCAGATAAGCTCCTATAATTCACCCCTCCACTTT | CASQISSYNSPLHF
. | TRBJ1-1 | TRBV9 | . | TGTGCCAGCAGCGTAGGCATTGAGGAGAACACTGAAGCTTTCTTT | CASSVGIEENTEAFF
. | TRBJ1-5 | TRBV5-4 | . | TGTGCCAGCAGCTTGGATCCAGGGGATGGTCAGCCCCAGCATTTT | CASSLDPGDGQPQHF
. | TRBJ1-3 | TRBV20-1 | . | TGCAGTGCTAGCTTCGGGGCTAGTGGAAACACCATATATTTT | CSASFGASGNTIYF
. | TRBJ1-2 | TRBV7-2 | . | TGTGCCAGCAGCTTAGGCACCTATGGCTACACCTTC | CASSLGTYGYTF
. | TRBJ1-5 | TRBV20-1 | . | TGCAGTGCTAGCCGCGGCGGCAATCAGCCCCAGCATTTT | CSASRGGNQPQHF
. | TRBJ2-1 | TRBV20-1 | . | TGCAGTGCTAAGACACGTGGCCGTTTCAATGAGCAGTTCTTC | CSAKTRGRFNEQFF
. | TRBJ2-1 | TRBV7-6 | . | TGTGCCAGCAGCCCGCCGGGATCTCACAATGAGCAGTTCTTC | CASSPPGSHNEQFF
. | TRBJ2-1 | TRBV30 | . | TGTGCCTGGAGTTACCGGGACATCATCCCCAGCTCCTACAATGAGCAGTTCTTC | CAWSYRDIIPSSYNEQFF
. | TRBJ1-2 | TRBV11-2 | . | TGTGCCAGCAGCTCTTCCCCGGACGGAGGCTATGGCTACACCTTC | CASSSSPDGGYGYTF
. | TRBJ1-1 | TRBV29-1 | . | TGCAGCGTGGGAGGGGGGTTTGGGAACACTGAAGCTTTCTTT | CSVGGGFGNTEAFF
. | TRBJ2-3 | TRBV7-3 | . | TGTGCCAGCAGTACAGACTTGACAGATACGCAGTATTTT | CASSTDLTDTQYF
. | TRBJ2-7 | TRBV29-1 | . | TGCAGCGTTCTAAGGGGGGGGCTCGAGCAGTACTTC | CSVLRGGLEQYF
. | TRBJ2-5 | TRBV9 | . | TGTGCCAGCAGCGTAGAACAGCCAGAGACCCAGTACTTC | CASSVEQPETQYF
. | TRBJ1-5 | TRBV12-3/TRBV12-4 | . | TGTGCCAGCAGTCGTTACGTCCCCTCCATTCAGCATTTT | CASSRYVPSIQHF
. | TRBJ1-3 | TRBV12-3/TRBV12-4 | . | TGTGCCAGCAGTGGGCAGGTATTCTCTGGAAACACCATATATTTT | CASSGQVFSGNTIYF
TRBD1 | TRBJ1-6 | TRBV30 | . | TGTGCCTGGAGTGTTGGACAGGGGGCTTCACCCCTCCACTTT | CAWSVGQGASPLHF
TRBD1 | TRBJ2-1 | TRBV12-3/TRBV12-4 | . | TGTGCCAGCAGTGCCGGGACAGGGCTCAATGAGCAGTTCTTC | CASSAGTGLNEQFF
TRBD1 | TRBJ2-6 | TRBV30 | . | TGTGCCTGGAGTGTACAGGGGGTACGCGTCCTGACTTTC | CAWSVQGVRVLTF
. | TRBJ2-1 | TRBV4-3 | once | TGCGCCAGCAGCCAGCAAAATTCTGACCTTAATGGCGATGAGCAGTTCTTC | CASSQQNSDLNGDEQFF
TRBD2 | TRBJ2-3 | TRBV20-1 | . | TGCAGTGCTAGAACTGAAGCGACTAGCGGGGGCTGGGGTAGCACAGATACGCAGTATTTT | CSARTEATSGGWGSTDTQYF
TRBD1 | TRBJ2-5 | TRBV4-3 | few | TGCGCCAGCAGCCAAGATGCTAGGGGGCATACGTTGGAGACCCAGTACTTC | CASSQDARGHTLETQYF
TRBD1 | TRBJ1-5 | TRBV7-2 | few | TGTGCCAGCAGCTTGGGACAGCCCGGAGAGCCCCAGCATTTT | CASSLGQPGEPQHF
. | TRBJ1-4 | TRBV5-1 | . | TGCGCCAGCAGAGGGGATGGGGAAAAACTGTTTTTT | CASRGDGEKLFF
. | TRBJ2-3 | TRBV9 | . | TGTGCCAGCAGCGTAGAGGGGAACGGCGCAGATACGCAGTATTTT | CASSVEGNGADTQYF
. | TRBJ2-5 | TRBV6-2/TRBV6-3 | . | TGTGCCAGCAGTTACATCACGGGGGCCGATCAAGAGACCCAGTACTTC | CASSYITGADQETQYF
. | TRBJ2-7 | TRBV9 | . | TGTGCCAGCAGCGTAGCTGGGGACAACGAGCAGTACTTC | CASSVAGDNEQYF
. | TRBJ1-2 | TRBV6-2/TRBV6-3 | . | TGTGCCAGCTCCGAACCCCTTCGGGGCTACACCTTC | CASSEPLRGYTF
. | TRBJ2-4 | TRBV11-2 | . | TGTGCCAGCAGCGCCACGGTCGCGGCAGAACTAGCCAAAAACATTCAGTACTTC | CASSATVAAELAKNIQYF
. | TRBJ1-4 | TRBV29-1 | once | TGCAGCGGCGAGGCGGATGAAAAACTGTTTTTT | CSGEADEKLFF
TRBD2 | TRBJ2-7 | TRBV9 | . | TGTGCCAGCAGCGTAGCATGGAGTGGGGGGGACTACGAGCAGTACTTC | CASSVAWSGGDYEQYF
. | TRBJ2-2 | TRBV24-1 | once | TGTGCCACCAGTGCCCAAGGGGCGACAGATACCGGGGAGCTGTTTTTT | CATSAQGATDTGELFF
. | TRBJ1-1 | TRBV6-1 | once | TGTGCCAGCAGTGAATGGGGGAAGTCCACTGAAGCTTTCTTT | CASSEWGKSTEAFF
TRBD1 | TRBJ1-6 | TRBV7-8 | once | TGTGCCAGCAGCCGGTGGGGACAGCCCAAGTCAGCACCCCTCCACTTT | CASSRWGQPKSAPLHF
TRBD1 | TRBJ2-7 | TRBV20-1 | . | TGCAGTGCCTCCGGGGGACAGGGCCTTCCTCTCTACGAGCAGTACTTC | CSASGGQGLPLYEQYF
. | TRBJ2-3 | TRBV7-2 | once | TGTGCCAGCAGCTTAGTCGAAGATACGCAGTATTTT | CASSLVEDTQYF
TRBD2 | TRBJ2-1 | TRBV24-1 | . | TGTGCCACCAGTGATTCCCTTAGCGGGGGGCCTAACAATGAGCAGTTCTTC | CATSDSLSGGPNNEQFF